The clone carrying this TCR delta chain was observed once. What it binds is not known. At one of its ends the junction is not consistent with the germline gene, which may arise from a read error. Vdelta1+ thymocyte sorts reached between roughly 96% and 99.6% purity. The V gene's germline CDR1 is TSWWSYY and CDR2 QGS. The CDR3 covers 19 residues. Extracted RNA was reverse transcribed into cDNA. Pooled V-gene forward primers with one constant-region reverse primer generated the CDR3 amplicons by multiplex PCR. TCRdb used CATT to re-call clones from the multiplex PCR reads. Seen here are about 55,000 delta-chain clones, 15% to 20% observed once, and the top ten hold around 0.5%. The data stem from a study of Vδ1+ human thymocytes. Overall study results and limits: Despite high sort purity, roughly 20% of thymic T cell receptor delta sequences were Vdelta2. In the thymus, TRG and TRD repertoires looked highly polyclonal with Gaussian CDR3 lengths.

The chain combines TRDV1 with TRDJ1, with D possibly being TRDD3 (6 bases). Sequenced sample: Vdelta1+ gamma-delta thymocytes from the thymus. The subset was: FACS-sorted CD3+ TCRalphabeta- TCRVdelta1+ TCRVdelta2- thymocytes. This TCR derives from a boy younger than two who had congenital heart surgery. Written as DNA, the CDR3 is TGTGCCCTTGGGGAACGCGGGGCTGGGGATGCAGGGTACACCGATAAACTCATCTTT. Translating it yields CALGERGAGDAGYTDKLIF.